There are a few counts of the clone carrying this T cell receptor beta chain. With 7 bases clipped from V and 5 bases from J, the junction kept 11 bases outside the gene matches. The CDR3 loop spans 13 amino acids. Germline values: CDR1 SQVTM, CDR2 ANQGSEA. Isolated RNA was reverse transcribed into cDNA used as the sequencing template. TCRdb's table, derived via immunoSEQ multiplex PCR, lists solely in-frame clones and lacks some. The data hold about 120,000 clones, with roughly 56% observed a single time. This sample was taken from a study of CD8+ T cells in alopecia areata. Noted treatment: oral pan-JAK inhibitor, 5-10 mg twice daily.

This TCR came from a human donor with alopecia areata. The sequences come from CD4+ T cells sorted from blood, collected at week 24, from a patient treated with tofacitinib. V is TRBV29-1 and J is TRBJ2-7, with TRBD1 identical over 7 bases. As DNA, the CDR3 is TGCAGCGCACGACAGGGCAAGGGGCACGAGCAGTACTTC. The encoded protein is CSARQGKGHEQYF.